This T cell receptor (beta chain) was documented in a study of cytomegalovirus exposure and HLA in healthy donors. Amplification used 60 Vbeta primers and 13 Jbeta primers. Sequenced by immunoSEQ multiplex PCR; TCRdb stores in-frame clones only, minus some. The sample holds some 130,000 clones, 80% to 85% seen once. Sequenced input: PBMCs. This sequence originates from a male donor in good health and CMV-seropositive.

The CDR3 sequence: CASSTGTATYEQYF. As DNA, the CDR3 is TGTGCCAGCAGTACCGGGACAGCGACCTACGAGCAGTACTTC. V is TRBV6-5 and J is TRBJ2-7; 7 bases agree with TRBD1. Germline V gives CDR1 MNHEY, CDR2 SVGAGI. V shed 5 bases and J 2 bases; nucleotides not matched to a gene: 6. The CDR3 loop spans 14 amino acids.